This is a list of T cell receptor beta chains from one sample in a study of low-dose radiotherapy and immunotherapy resistance in tumors. TCRdb reprocessed the reads with MiXCR, giving one entry per CDR3 protein. This sample has some 46,000 distinct CDR3 sequences, with 25% to 30% found just once. Sequencing used PBMCs, obtained after low-dose radiotherapy plus immunotherapy. Receptors originate from a male donor with prostate cancer. The conserved cysteine and the conserved F or W are not part of the CDR3 here. Some rows mark clone size as missing; the rest say once, few, many or name a class of expanded clone.

J	V	size	CDR3
TRBJ2-1	TRBV19	many	ASSIGQGANEQF
TRBJ2-7	TRBV5-5	NA	ASSQAPGTSTYEQY
TRBJ2-7	TRBV20-1	few	SARVGAGGPVEQY
TRBJ2-2	TRBV6-2/TRBV6-3	NA	ASTFPGVVAGELF
TRBJ2-7	TRBV11-2	many	ASSPLRGSGYEQY
TRBJ2-7	TRBV2	many	ASSVYEQY
TRBJ2-1	TRBV12-3/TRBV12-4	many	ASSPGTLYNEQF
TRBJ2-7	TRBV2	many	ASTLLDLYSYEQY
TRBJ2-4	TRBV3-1	many	ASSQGNQRDWNIQY
TRBJ2-5	TRBV5-1	many	ASSQGQGVQETQY
TRBJ2-3	TRBV24-1	few	ATSESGALGDTQY
TRBJ1-4	TRBV5-1	NA	ASSRRLANEKLF
TRBJ2-4	TRBV6-6	NA	QQGTSGSIQNIQY
TRBJ1-3	TRBV12-5	many	ASGWDGGNTIY
TRBJ2-7	TRBV7-9	many	ASSFNTGEQY
TRBJ1-5	TRBV28	many	ASRPVDQPQH
TRBJ2-1	TRBV6-4	medium-sized	ASSAQTSGHNEQF
TRBJ2-1	TRBV4-1	many	ASSQDVTGAYNEQF
TRBJ2-1	TRBV5-1	many	ASRPPGQEGNEQF
TRBJ1-3	TRBV30	many	AWGPQGNIGNTIY
TRBJ2-1	TRBV10-3	many	AITALSVRSSYNEQF
TRBJ1-1	TRBV28	many	ASRGQTEAF
TRBJ1-5	TRBV15	many	ATSSPGGFGQPQH
TRBJ2-7	TRBV2	few	AAGPSVYEQY
TRBJ1-2	TRBV30	many	AWSVRRGSSYGYT
TRBJ2-1	TRBV21-1	many	ASSNDHPFGQRFDNEQF
TRBJ2-1	TRBV12-3/TRBV12-4	NA	ASSLRERGEQF
TRBJ2-5	TRBV12-3/TRBV12-4	NA	ASSLLGGGETQY
TRBJ1-4	TRBV29-1	many	SVQTGVTEKLF
TRBJ2-3	TRBV10-3	many	AISDGLAGETDTQY
TRBJ2-1	TRBV6-5	NA	ASSYSRGGSGKSYNEQF
TRBJ1-5	TRBV19	many	ASSIPRQGGSYSNQPQH
TRBJ2-5	TRBV20-1	few	SARASWGQQETQY
TRBJ1-1	TRBV15	many	ATSRDGAAYNEAF
TRBJ2-3	TRBV11-2	medium-sized	ASSTYWGRDTQY
TRBJ1-2	TRBV30	many	AWTGQLRYGYT
TRBJ2-4	TRBV2	many	ASERGPGQGNIQY
TRBJ1-1	TRBV6-2/TRBV6-3	many	ASSPGQGGFVGEAF
TRBJ1-6	TRBV3-1	NA	ASSQFPTGTYSPLH
TRBJ1-2	TRBV7-9	NA	ASTASGTGNGYT
TRBJ2-1	TRBV5-4	once	ASSLLGQGVNEQF
TRBJ2-4	TRBV23-1	NA	ASSQDRAKNIQY
TRBJ1-6	TRBV2	many	ASRDRGSAPLH
TRBJ2-5	TRBV19	many	ASSVAGTGRDQETQY
TRBJ1-1	TRBV15	many	ATSRDLGGRGNTEAF
TRBJ2-5	TRBV28	many	ASSITLARETQY
TRBJ2-4	TRBV6-5	many	ASSYGGPTKNIQY
TRBJ1-5	TRBV21-1	many	ASSKEAGGSGHQPQH
TRBJ1-1	TRBV5-1	many	ASSLSGHMNTEAF
TRBJ1-2	TRBV25-1	many	ASTGGASGYT
TRBJ1-2	TRBV12-3/TRBV12-4	many	ASRTTVGSYGYT
TRBJ2-4	TRBV11-2	many	ASSETGEVTKNIQY
TRBJ1-1	TRBV19	many	ASARAVEAF
TRBJ1-4	TRBV12-3/TRBV12-4	many	ASSQRQGNLF
TRBJ1-5	TRBV30	many	AWSVRQGAQPQH